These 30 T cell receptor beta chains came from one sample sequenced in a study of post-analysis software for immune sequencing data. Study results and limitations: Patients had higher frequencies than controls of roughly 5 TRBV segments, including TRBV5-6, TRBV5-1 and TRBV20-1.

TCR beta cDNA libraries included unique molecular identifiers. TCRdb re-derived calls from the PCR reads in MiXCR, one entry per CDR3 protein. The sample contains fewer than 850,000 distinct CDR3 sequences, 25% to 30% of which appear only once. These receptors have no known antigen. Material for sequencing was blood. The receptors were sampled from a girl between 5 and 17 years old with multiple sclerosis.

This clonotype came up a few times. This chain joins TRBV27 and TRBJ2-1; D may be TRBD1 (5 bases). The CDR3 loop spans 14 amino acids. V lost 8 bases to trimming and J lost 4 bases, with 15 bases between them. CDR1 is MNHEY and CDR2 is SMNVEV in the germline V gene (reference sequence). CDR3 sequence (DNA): TGTGCCAGCGGGGCAAACCACAATTACAATGAGCAGTTCTTC. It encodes CASGANHNYNEQFF.

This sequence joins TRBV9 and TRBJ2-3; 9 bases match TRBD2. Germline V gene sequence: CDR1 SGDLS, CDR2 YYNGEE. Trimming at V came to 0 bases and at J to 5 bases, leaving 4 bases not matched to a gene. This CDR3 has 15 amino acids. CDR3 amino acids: CASSVATLAGDTQYF. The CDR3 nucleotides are TGTGCCAGCAGCGTAGCTACACTAGCGGGAGATACGCAGTATTTT. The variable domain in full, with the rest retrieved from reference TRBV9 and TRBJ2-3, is DSGVTQTPKHLITATGQRVTLRCSPRSGDLSVYWYQQSLDQGLQFLIQYYNGEERAKGNILERFSAQQFPDLHSELNLSSLELGDSALYFCASSVATLAGDTQYFGPGTRLTVL.

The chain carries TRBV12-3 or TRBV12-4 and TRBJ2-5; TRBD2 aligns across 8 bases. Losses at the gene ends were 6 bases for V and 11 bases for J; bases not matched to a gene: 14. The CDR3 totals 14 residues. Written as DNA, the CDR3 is TGTGCCAGCAGCCCCCCGGGGGGGCTGTGGGAGCAGTACTTC. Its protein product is CASSPPGGLWEQYF.

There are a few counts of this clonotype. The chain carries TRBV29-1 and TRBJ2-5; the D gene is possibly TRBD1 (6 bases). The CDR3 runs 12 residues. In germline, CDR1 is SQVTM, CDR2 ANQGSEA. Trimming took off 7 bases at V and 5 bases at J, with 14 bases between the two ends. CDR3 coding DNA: TGCAGCGGGCAGGGGATAGGGGAGACCCAGTACTTC. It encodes CSGQGIGETQYF.

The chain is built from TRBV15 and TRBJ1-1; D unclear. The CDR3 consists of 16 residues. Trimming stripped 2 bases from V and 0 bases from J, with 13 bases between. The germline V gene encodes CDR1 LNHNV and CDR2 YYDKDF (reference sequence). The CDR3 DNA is TGTGCCACCAGCAGACCCCCGGGCAGTTTGAACACTGAAGCTTTCTTT. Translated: CATSRPPGSLNTEAFF.

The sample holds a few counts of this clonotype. The CDR3: CASKLGTASTDTQYF. CDR3 bases: TGTGCCAGCAAACTGGGGACAGCTAGCACAGATACGCAGTATTTT. The chain recombines TRBV12-3 or TRBV12-4 with TRBJ2-3, with 7 bases that match TRBD1. The junction had 7 bases not matched to a gene; V was cut back by 7 bases and J by 0 bases. CDR3 length: 15 amino acids.

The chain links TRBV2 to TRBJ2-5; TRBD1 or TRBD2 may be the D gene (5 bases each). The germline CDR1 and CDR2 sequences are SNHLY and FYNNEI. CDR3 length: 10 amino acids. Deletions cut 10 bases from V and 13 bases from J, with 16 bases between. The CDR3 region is CATALGVWYF. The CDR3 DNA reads TGTGCCACCGCGTTGGGGGTCTGGTACTTC.

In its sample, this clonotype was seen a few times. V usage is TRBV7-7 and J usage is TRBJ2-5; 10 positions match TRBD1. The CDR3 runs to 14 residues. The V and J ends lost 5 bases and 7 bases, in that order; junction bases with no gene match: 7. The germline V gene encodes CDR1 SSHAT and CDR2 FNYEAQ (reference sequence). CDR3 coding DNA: TGTGCCAGCAGCCCAGGGACAGGGGCTGTGACCCAGTACTTC. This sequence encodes CASSPGTGAVTQYF.

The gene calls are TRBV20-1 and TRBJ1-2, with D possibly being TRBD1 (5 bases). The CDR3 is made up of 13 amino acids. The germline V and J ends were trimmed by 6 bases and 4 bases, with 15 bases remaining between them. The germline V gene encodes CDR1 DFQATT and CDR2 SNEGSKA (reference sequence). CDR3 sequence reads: CSATREIFYGYTF. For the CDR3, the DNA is TGCAGTGCAACCAGGGAGATCTTCTATGGCTACACCTTC.

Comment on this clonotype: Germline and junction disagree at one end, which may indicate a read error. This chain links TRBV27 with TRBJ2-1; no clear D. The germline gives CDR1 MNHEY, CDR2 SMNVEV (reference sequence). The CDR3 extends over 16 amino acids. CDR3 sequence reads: CASSSLPSQLYNEQFF. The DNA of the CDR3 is TGTGCTAGCAGTTCCCTCCCCAGTCAACTCTACAATGAGCAGTTCTTC.

The CDR3 sequence is CASSPTTTGNQPQHF. The CDR3 DNA is TGTGCCAGCAGCCCCACCACGACAGGGAATCAGCCCCAGCATTTT. V gene TRBV6-5 combines with J gene TRBJ1-5; 7 nucleotides line up with TRBD1. The V and J ends lost 6 bases and 4 bases, in that order; junction bases with no gene match: 9. The CDR3 is 15 amino acids. Germline CDR1 and CDR2: MNHEY and SVGAGI.

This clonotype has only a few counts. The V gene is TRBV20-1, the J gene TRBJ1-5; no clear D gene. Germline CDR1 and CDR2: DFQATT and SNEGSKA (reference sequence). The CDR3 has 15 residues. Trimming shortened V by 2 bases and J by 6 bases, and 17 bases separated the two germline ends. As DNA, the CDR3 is TGCAGTGCTAGAAAACGTGTGGTCGGTCTTCAGCCCCAGCATTTT. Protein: CSARKRVVGLQPQHF.

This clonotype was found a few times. The DNA for the CDR3 is TGTGCCAGCTTATATCATGGTCCGCAGTATTTT. Residues: CASLYHGPQYF. V usage is TRBV11-2 and J usage is TRBJ2-3, with no clear D. V lost 8 bases and J 10 bases, leaving 13 bases between the germline ends. The CDR3 runs to 11 residues. The germline V gene encodes CDR1 SGHAT and CDR2 FQNNGV. The full variable domain, its missing parts supplied by reference TRBV11-2 and TRBJ2-3, is EAGVAQSPRYKIIEKRQSVAFWCNPISGHATLYWYQQILGQGPKLLIQFQNNGVVDDSQLPKDRFSAERLKGVDSTLKIQPAKLEDSAVYLCASLYHGPQYFGPGTRLTVL.

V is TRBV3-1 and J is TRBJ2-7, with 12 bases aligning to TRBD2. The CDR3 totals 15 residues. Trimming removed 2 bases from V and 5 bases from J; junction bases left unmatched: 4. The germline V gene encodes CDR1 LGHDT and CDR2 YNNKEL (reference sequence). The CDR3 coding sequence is TGTGCCAGCAGCCAAAGACTAGCGGGAGTCCACGAGCAGTACTTC. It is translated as CASSQRLAGVHEQYF.

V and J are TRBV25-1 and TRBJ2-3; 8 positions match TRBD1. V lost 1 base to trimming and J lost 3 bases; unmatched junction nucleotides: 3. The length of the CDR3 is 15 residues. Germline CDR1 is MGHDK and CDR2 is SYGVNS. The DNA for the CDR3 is TGTGCCAGCAGTGAATCGGACAGGGCAACAGATACGCAGTATTTT. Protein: CASSESDRATDTQYF.

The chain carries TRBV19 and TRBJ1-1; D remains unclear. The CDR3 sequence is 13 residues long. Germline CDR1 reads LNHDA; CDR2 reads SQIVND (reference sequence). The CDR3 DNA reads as TGTGCTCCCCGGGAGGGTATGAACACTGAAGCTTTCTTT. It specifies CAPREGMNTEAFF.

CDR3 amino acids: CARTAPSGANVLTF. CDR3 nucleotide sequence: TGTGCCAGGACAGCACCCTCTGGGGCCAACGTCCTGACTTTC. The V call is TRBV7-2, the J call TRBJ2-6, with D maybe TRBD1 (5 bases). Germline CDR1 and CDR2: SGHTA and FQGNSA. V was cut by 9 bases and J by 0 bases, with 9 bases left in between. This CDR3 is 14 amino acids long.

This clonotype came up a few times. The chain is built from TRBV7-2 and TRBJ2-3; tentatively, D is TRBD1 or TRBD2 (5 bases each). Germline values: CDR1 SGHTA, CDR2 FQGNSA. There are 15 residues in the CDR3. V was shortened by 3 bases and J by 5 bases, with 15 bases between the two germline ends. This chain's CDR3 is CASSLRGTGEDTQYF. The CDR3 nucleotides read TGTGCCAGCAGCTTGAGGGGCACAGGAGAAGATACGCAGTATTTT.

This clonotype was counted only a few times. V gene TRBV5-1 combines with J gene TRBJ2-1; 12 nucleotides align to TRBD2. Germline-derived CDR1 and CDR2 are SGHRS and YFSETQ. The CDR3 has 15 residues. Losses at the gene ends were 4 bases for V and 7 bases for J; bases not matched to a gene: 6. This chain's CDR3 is CASSRGLAGSNEQFF. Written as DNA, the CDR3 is TGCGCCAGCAGCCGGGGACTAGCGGGTTCGAATGAGCAGTTCTTC.

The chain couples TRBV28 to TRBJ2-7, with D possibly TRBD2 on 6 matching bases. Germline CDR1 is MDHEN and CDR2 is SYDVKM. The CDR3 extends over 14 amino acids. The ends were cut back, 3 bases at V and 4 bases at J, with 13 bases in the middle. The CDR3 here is CASSFGRRGYEQYF. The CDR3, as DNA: TGTGCCAGCAGTTTTGGGCGGAGGGGATACGAGCAGTACTTC.

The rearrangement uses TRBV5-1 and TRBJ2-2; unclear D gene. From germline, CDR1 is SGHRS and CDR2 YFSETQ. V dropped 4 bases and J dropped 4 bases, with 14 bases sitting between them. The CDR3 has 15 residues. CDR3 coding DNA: TGCGCCAGCAGCGGCCAAGTTTCGGGCACCGGGGAGCTGTTTTTT. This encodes CASSGQVSGTGELFF.

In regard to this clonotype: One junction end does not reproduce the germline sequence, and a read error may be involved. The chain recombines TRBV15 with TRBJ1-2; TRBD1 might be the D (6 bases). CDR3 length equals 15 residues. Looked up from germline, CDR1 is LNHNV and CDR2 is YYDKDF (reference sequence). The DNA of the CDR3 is TGTGCCCCCAGCAGAGATTGGGGGCTCGACTATGGCTACACCTTC. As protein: CAPSRDWGLDYGYTF.

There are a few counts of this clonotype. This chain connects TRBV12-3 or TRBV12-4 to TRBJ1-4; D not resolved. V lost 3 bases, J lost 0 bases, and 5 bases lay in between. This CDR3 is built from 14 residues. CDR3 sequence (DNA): TGTGCCAGCAGTTTGCTATCAACTAATGAAAAACTGTTTTTT. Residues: CASSLLSTNEKLFF.

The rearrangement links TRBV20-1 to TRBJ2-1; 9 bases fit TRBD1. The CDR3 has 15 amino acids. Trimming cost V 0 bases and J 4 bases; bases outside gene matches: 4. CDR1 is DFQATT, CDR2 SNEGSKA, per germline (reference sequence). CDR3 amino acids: CSAREWTGVYNEQFF. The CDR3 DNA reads TGCAGTGCTAGAGAATGGACAGGGGTATACAATGAGCAGTTCTTC.

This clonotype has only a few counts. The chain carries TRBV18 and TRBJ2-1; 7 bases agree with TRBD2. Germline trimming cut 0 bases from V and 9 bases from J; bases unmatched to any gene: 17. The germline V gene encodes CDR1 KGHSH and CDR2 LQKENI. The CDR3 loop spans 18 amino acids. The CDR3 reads CASSPPFGEGTHRSEQFF. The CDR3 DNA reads TGTGCCAGCTCACCACCCTTCGGGGAGGGCACTCACCGGAGTGAGCAGTTCTTC.

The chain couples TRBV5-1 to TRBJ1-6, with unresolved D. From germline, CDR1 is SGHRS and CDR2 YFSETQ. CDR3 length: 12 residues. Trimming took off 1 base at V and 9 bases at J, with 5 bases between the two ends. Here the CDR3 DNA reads TGCGCCAGCAGCTTGTTAGGTTCACCCCTCCACTTT. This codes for CASSLLGSPLHF.

The CDR3 is CSAGETGNNQPQHF. In DNA, the CDR3 is TGCAGCGCCGGGGAGACGGGCAACAATCAGCCCCAGCATTTT. The V gene is TRBV29-1, the J gene TRBJ1-5, with D hard to call. The germline gives CDR1 SQVTM, CDR2 ANQGSEA. There are 14 residues in the CDR3. V lost 7 bases and J 3 bases, leaving 16 bases between the germline ends.

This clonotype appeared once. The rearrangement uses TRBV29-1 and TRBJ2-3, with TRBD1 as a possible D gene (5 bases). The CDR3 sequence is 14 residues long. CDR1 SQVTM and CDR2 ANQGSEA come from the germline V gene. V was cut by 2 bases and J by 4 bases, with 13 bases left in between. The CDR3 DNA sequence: TGCAGCGTTGAACAGGGTCTATCCGCAGATACGCAGTATTTT. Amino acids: CSVEQGLSADTQYF.

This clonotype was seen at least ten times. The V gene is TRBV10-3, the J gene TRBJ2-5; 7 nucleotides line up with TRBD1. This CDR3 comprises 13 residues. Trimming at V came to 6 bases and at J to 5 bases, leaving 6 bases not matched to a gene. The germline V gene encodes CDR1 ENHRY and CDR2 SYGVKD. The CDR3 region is CAIRDKTGETQYF. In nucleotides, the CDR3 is TGTGCCATCAGGGATAAGACAGGGGAGACCCAGTACTTC.

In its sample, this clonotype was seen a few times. The chain's CDR3 is CASSRIGQGGYTF. The CDR3 DNA is TGTGCCAGCAGCCGGATCGGACAGGGAGGCTACACCTTC. The genes are TRBV5-6 and TRBJ1-2, with TRBD1 matching 8 bases. Trimming removed 4 bases from V and 8 bases from J; junction bases left unmatched: 7. In germline, CDR1 is SGHDT, CDR2 YYEEEE. The CDR3 extends over 13 amino acids.